Sequencing of this TCR beta chain was carried out in a study of blood T cell repertoires in COVID-19. Study-wide context: From the United States, Italy and Spain came samples of acute and convalescent COVID-19.

Those who participated ranged in age from about 18 to 89 years and resided in 20 to 30 US areas. The CDR3 length is 15 residues. As processed by the authors: Estimated nucleated cell counts came from reference gene primer amplification. This table comes from immunoSEQ multiplex PCR, and its TCRdb copy is limited to in-frame clones, with some not included. The D gene and trimming were derived from the DNA, and the V and J assignments and clone size from that table. The data contain some 170,000 clones, about 90% of them seen just once; the ten biggest clones take up 1% to 1.5%. Sequencing was carried out using PBMCs or T cells enriched from blood (not recorded which). The origin of this receptor is a human donor with acute COVID-19. The donor label of this sample is uncertain. This rearrangement joins TRBV12-2 to TRBJ1-6; the table names TRBD1, a call not compared with the DNA. TRBV12-2 is a pseudogene. The CDR3 sequence: CASRLGQDDNSPLHF. The CDR3 DNA reads TGTGCAAGTCGCCTTGGACAGGACGATAATTCACCCCTCCACTTT.